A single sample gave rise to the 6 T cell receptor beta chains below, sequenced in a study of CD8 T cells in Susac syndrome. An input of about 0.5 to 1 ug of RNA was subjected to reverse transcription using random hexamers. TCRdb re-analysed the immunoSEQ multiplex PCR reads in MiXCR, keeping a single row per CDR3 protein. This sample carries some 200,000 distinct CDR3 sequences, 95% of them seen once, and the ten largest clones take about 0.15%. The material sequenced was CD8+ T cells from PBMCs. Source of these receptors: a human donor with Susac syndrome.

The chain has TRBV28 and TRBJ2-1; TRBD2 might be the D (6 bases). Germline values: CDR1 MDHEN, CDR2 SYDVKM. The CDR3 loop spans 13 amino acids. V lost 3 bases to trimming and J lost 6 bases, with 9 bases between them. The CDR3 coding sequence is TGTGCCAGCAGTTTTCTAGCGCCCAATGAGCAGTTCTTC. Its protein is CASSFLAPNEQFF.

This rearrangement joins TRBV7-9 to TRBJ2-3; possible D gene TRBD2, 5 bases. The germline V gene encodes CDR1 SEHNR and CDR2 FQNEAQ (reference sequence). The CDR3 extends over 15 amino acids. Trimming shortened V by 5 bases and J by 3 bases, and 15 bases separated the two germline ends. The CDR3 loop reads CASSLGAGTTDTQYF. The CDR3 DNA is TGTGCCAGCAGCCTAGGTGCGGGTACTACAGATACGCAGTATTTT.

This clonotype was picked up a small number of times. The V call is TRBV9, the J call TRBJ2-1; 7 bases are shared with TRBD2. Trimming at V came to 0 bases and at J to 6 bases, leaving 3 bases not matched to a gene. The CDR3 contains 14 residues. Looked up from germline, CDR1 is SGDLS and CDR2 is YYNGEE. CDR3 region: CASSVATGGNEQFF. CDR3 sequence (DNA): TGTGCCAGCAGCGTAGCTACGGGGGGCAATGAGCAGTTCTTC.

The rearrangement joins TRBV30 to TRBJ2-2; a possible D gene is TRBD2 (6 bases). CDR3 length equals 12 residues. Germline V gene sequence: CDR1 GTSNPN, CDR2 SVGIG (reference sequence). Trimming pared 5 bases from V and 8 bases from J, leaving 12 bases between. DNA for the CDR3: TGTGCCTGGGCGACTAGAAGTGGGGAGCTGTTTTTT. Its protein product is CAWATRSGELFF.

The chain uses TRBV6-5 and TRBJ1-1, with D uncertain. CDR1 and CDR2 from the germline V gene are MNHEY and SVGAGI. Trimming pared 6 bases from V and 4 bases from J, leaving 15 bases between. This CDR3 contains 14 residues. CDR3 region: CASSPTFRGTEAFF. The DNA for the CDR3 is TGTGCCAGCAGCCCCACGTTTCGGGGCACTGAAGCTTTCTTT.

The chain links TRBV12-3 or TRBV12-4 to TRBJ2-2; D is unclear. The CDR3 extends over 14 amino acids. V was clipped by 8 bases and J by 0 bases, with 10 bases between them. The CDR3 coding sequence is TGTGCCAGCGGGATGCTAACGAACACCGGGGAGCTGTTTTTT. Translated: CASGMLTNTGELFF.